Following are 7 T cell receptor beta chains from one sample sequenced in a study of cytomegalovirus exposure and HLA in healthy donors. Primers for the PCR totalled 60 Vbeta and 13 Jbeta. Clones were sequenced by immunoSEQ multiplex PCR, and TCRdb holds only the in-frame ones, with some missing. Seen in this sample are fewer than 100,000 clones; the ten most common clones hold 0.58%. The sequencing sample was made of PBMCs. These receptors originate from a man in his fifties or sixties in good health and CMV-seronegative.

The chain uses TRBV29-1 and TRBJ1-5; D is uncertain. There are 13 residues in the CDR3. Germline V gives CDR1 SQVTM, CDR2 ANQGSEA. V lost 2 bases to trimming and J lost 5 bases, with 10 bases between them. The CDR3 region is CSVEWQSDQPQHF. DNA for the CDR3: TGCAGCGTTGAATGGCAGTCTGATCAGCCCCAGCATTTT.

The chain carries TRBV7-9 and TRBJ2-3; TRBD1 might be the D (6 bases). CDR1 is SEHNR and CDR2 is FQNEAQ in the germline V gene (reference sequence). The CDR3 runs to 14 residues. V gave up 5 bases and J gave up 0 bases, with 9 bases separating them. CDR3 region: CASSPDRSTDTQYF. The CDR3, as DNA: TGTGCCAGCAGCCCGGACAGAAGCACAGATACGCAGTATTTT.

The CDR3 DNA reads as TGCGCCAGCAGCTTGGATCCATGGAACACTGAAGCTTTCTTT. This sequence encodes CASSLDPWNTEAFF. The genes are TRBV5-1 and TRBJ1-1; D call uncertain. CDR1 and CDR2 from the germline V gene are SGHRS and YFSETQ. CDR3 length: 14 amino acids. V was pared by 0 bases and J by 1 base, with 7 bases between.

The gene calls are TRBV2 and TRBJ2-5; D unresolved. This CDR3 spans 12 amino acids. CDR1 SNHLY and CDR2 FYNNEI come from the germline V gene. V was pared by 6 bases and J by 4 bases, with 9 bases between. As DNA, the CDR3 is TGTGCCAGCAGCACGACGGGAGAGACCCAGTACTTC. The encoded protein is CASSTTGETQYF.

The chain combines TRBV7-8 with TRBJ2-5; D possibly corresponds to TRBD2 (5 bases). Between the trimmed V and J ends, which lost 3 bases and 2 bases, there was a span of 7 bases. The CDR3 extends over 13 amino acids. Germline V gene lookup returns CDR1 SGHVS and CDR2 FQNEAQ. The DNA for the CDR3 is TGTGCCAGCAGCTTCGGGATTCAAGAGACCCAGTACTTC. Translation: CASSFGIQETQYF.

The chain combines TRBV25-1 with TRBJ2-7; D remains unclear. CDR3 size: 13 residues. Germline values: CDR1 MGHDK, CDR2 SYGVNS. V was trimmed by 4 bases and J by 2 bases, leaving 9 bases between them. The CDR3 nucleotides are TGTGCCAGCAGTGGAGACATCACCTACGAGCAGTACTTC. Its translation: CASSGDITYEQYF.

This chain connects TRBV9 to TRBJ1-3; 7 bases map to TRBD1. The CDR3 sequence is 14 residues long. Trimming at V came to 3 bases and at J to 3 bases, leaving 3 bases not matched to a gene. CDR1 and CDR2 (germline): SGDLS, YYNGEE. CDR3: CASSAGTVGNTIYF. CDR3 nucleotides: TGTGCCAGCAGCGCGGGGACAGTTGGAAACACCATATATTTT.